This T cell receptor (beta chain) is from a study of blood T cell repertoires in COVID-19. Study-wide background: Some COVID-19 samples were acute and others convalescent; all came from the United States, Italy and Spain. In each case, the material was cDNA or gDNA derived from T cells, B-cell-depleted T cells, or PBMCs.

With respect to this clone: A read error may produce the germline difference seen at one junction end.

Germline values: CDR1 SGHKS, CDR2 YYEKEE (reference sequence). This CDR3 contains 15 residues. Produced via immunoSEQ multiplex PCR; TCRdb's table is partial and in-frame only. The sample has about 150,000 clones; around 86% are singletons. Enrolled through a virtual design, the participants were between roughly 18 and 100 years of age and came from 24 US areas. The study counted Cohort 3 donors as recovered given two negative PCRs, clearance, or symptom resolution. The TCR originated in a man aged 45 to 65 who had recovered from COVID-19. The J gene is TRBJ1-2, the V gene TRBV5-5, with D tentatively TRBD1 (6 bases). The material sequenced was PBMCs or T cells enriched from blood (not recorded which). The CDR3: CASTLASTGNYGYTF. The CDR3 bases are TGTGCCAGCACCTTGGCTTCGACAGGAAACTATGGCTACACCTTC. Using reference TRBV5-5 and TRBJ1-2 for the parts outside the CDR3, the full variable domain is DAGVTQSPTHLIKTRGQQVTLRCSPISGHKSVSWYQQVLGQGPQFIFQYYEKEERGRGNFPDRFSARQFPNYSSELNVNALLLGDSALYLCASTLASTGNYGYTFGSGTRLTVV.